Following are 20 T cell receptor beta chains from one sample sequenced in a study of Graves' ophthalmopathy and Graves' hyperthyroidism. RNA served as the template for amplifying TCR beta CDR3 regions. RT-PCR with HTBI primers came first, then second-round multiplex PCR. A single record per CDR3 protein comes from TCRdb applying MiXCR to the multiplex PCR reads. In the table there are about 620,000 distinct CDR3 sequences, around a fifth of which are singletons. The material sequenced was peripheral blood. Source of these receptors: a woman under 30 with stable Graves' hyperthyroidism. Some clones in this sample may be carry-over from other donors' samples.

This clonotype appeared many times. The chain couples TRBV28 to TRBJ1-1; tentatively, D is TRBD1 (5 bases). Germline loops: CDR1 MDHEN, CDR2 SYDVKM. Deletions cut 8 bases from V and 5 bases from J, with 18 bases between. CDR3 length: 14 residues. CDR3 region: CASRDRAWVTEAFF. DNA for the CDR3: TGTGCCAGCCGGGACCGGGCATGGGTGACTGAAGCTTTCTTT.

Details on this clonotype: The junction departs from the called germline gene at one end, perhaps through a read error. The genes are TRBV30 and TRBJ2-4; 10 nucleotides line up with TRBD1. CDR1 is GTSNPN, CDR2 SVGIG, per germline (reference sequence). The CDR3 totals 16 residues. CDR3 in DNA: TGTGCCTGGAGTGTCGGACAGGGGGTGGGGCGAAACATTAAGTACTTC. Its translation: CAWSVGQGVGRNIKYF.

The rearrangement links TRBV7-2 to TRBJ2-7; TRBD2 matches 11 bases. This CDR3 region has 15 residues. Germline V gives CDR1 SGHTA, CDR2 FQGNSA. V shed 6 bases and J 1 base; nucleotides not matched to a gene: 5. The CDR3 protein is CASRTGTSGSYEQYF. The CDR3 bases are TGTGCCAGCAGGACCGGGACTAGCGGATCCTACGAGCAGTACTTC.

This clonotype was observed at least ten times. V is TRBV28 and J is TRBJ2-7; D perhaps matches TRBD1 (5 bases). Germline lookup yields CDR1 MDHEN and CDR2 SYDVKM. The CDR3 runs to 13 residues. The V end was cut by 3 bases, the J end by 3 bases, with 9 bases between. The CDR3 DNA sequence: TGTGCCAGCAGTTTGACAGAGGACTACGAGCAGTACTTC. This sequence encodes CASSLTEDYEQYF.

Ten or more counts support this clonotype. This rearrangement joins TRBV28 to TRBJ2-7, with 10 bases identical to TRBD2. CDR3 length: 18 residues. Trimming removed 3 bases from V and 1 base from J; junction bases left unmatched: 12. The V gene's germline CDR1 is MDHEN and CDR2 SYDVKM. The chain's CDR3 is CASSLRNPTSGWSYEQYF. CDR3 DNA sequence: TGTGCCAGCAGTTTGCGAAACCCGACTAGCGGGTGGTCCTACGAGCAGTACTTC. The full variable domain, its missing parts supplied by reference TRBV28 and TRBJ2-7, is DVKVTQSSRYLVKRTGEKVFLECVQDMDHENMFWYRQDPGLGLRLIYFSYDVKMKEKGDIPEGYSVSREKKERFSLILESASTNQTSMYLCASSLRNPTSGWSYEQYFGPGTRLTVT.

This clonotype has ten or more counts. The rearrangement uses TRBV20-1 and TRBJ2-7; the match to TRBD2 covers 11 bases. Trimming at V came to 0 bases and at J to 6 bases, leaving 4 bases not matched to a gene. Germline V gives CDR1 DFQATT, CDR2 SNEGSKA (reference sequence). The CDR3 extends over 14 amino acids. The CDR3 protein is CSARDTSGSSEQYF. CDR3 sequence (DNA): TGCAGTGCTAGAGACACTAGCGGGAGTTCCGAGCAGTACTTC.

This clonotype was seen a few times. This chain connects TRBV15 to TRBJ1-2; 7 bases line up with TRBD1. This CDR3 contains 16 residues. Germline-derived CDR1 and CDR2 are LNHNV and YYDKDF (reference sequence). V was clipped by 1 base and J by 0 bases; unmatched bases: 5. This CDR3 reads CATSRAVDRANYGYTF. For the CDR3, the DNA is TGTGCCACCAGCAGAGCCGTAGACAGGGCTAACTATGGCTACACCTTC.

This clonotype occurred many times. This chain links TRBV30 with TRBJ1-5; 8 positions match TRBD1. The CDR3 is 14 residues long. V trimming: 2 bases; J trimming: 6 bases; junction bases outside the gene matches: 6. Germline V gene sequence: CDR1 GTSNPN, CDR2 SVGIG (reference sequence). The CDR3 DNA is TGTGCCTGGAGTACGACAGGGGAAGGTCAGCCCCAGCATTTT. Its protein product is CAWSTTGEGQPQHF.

This clonotype was recorded many times. The chain recombines TRBV20-1 with TRBJ1-1, with 9 bases matching TRBD1. The junction had 9 bases not matched to a gene; V was cut back by 1 base and J by 3 bases. Germline V gives CDR1 DFQATT, CDR2 SNEGSKA (reference sequence). The CDR3 runs 16 residues. The CDR3 coding sequence is TGCAGTGCTAGAGGCCGGGACAGGGTGAGGGACACTGAAGCTTTCTTT. Its protein is CSARGRDRVRDTEAFF.

This clonotype came up a few times. This chain links TRBV12-3 or TRBV12-4 with TRBJ2-2; TRBD2 agrees at 12 bases. CDR3 length: 16 residues. With V trimmed by 6 bases and J by 4 bases, 6 bases remained unmatched. For the CDR3, the DNA is TGTGCCAGCAGCGCTAGCGGGGGGGCCCCCACCGGGGAGCTGTTTTTT. Protein: CASSASGGAPTGELFF.

The V call is TRBV30, the J call TRBJ1-1; a weak D match, TRBD1 (6 bases). Germline lookup yields CDR1 GTSNPN and CDR2 SVGIG (reference sequence). The ends were cut back, 7 bases at V and 0 bases at J, with 12 bases in the middle. CDR3 length: 13 amino acids. This chain's CDR3 is CAFVGTMNTEAFF. The DNA of the CDR3 is TGTGCCTTCGTCGGGACAATGAACACTGAAGCTTTCTTT.

The chain combines TRBV25-1 with TRBJ1-6; tentatively, D is TRBD1 (5 bases). The CDR3 is made up of 15 amino acids. Germline lookup yields CDR1 MGHDK and CDR2 SYGVNS. Trimming took 1 base from V and 10 from J, leaving 14 bases between them. The CDR3 sequence is CASSEWGGGRSPLHF. In DNA form, the CDR3 reads TGTGCCAGCAGTGAATGGGGGGGAGGGAGGTCACCCCTCCACTTT.

The gene calls are TRBV7-2 and TRBJ2-7, with unresolved D. The CDR3 is 13 amino acids. Looked up from germline, CDR1 is SGHTA and CDR2 is FQGNSA. V dropped 5 bases and J dropped 1 base, with 9 bases sitting between them. This chain's CDR3 is CASSTNPSYEQYF. CDR3 coding DNA: TGTGCCAGCAGCACTAATCCTTCCTACGAGCAGTACTTC.

The table lists this clonotype with many counts. The chain uses TRBV30 and TRBJ2-7; D is ambiguous. The CDR3 is made up of 12 amino acids. Trimming cost V 0 bases and J 6 bases, with 9 bases left between them. Germline CDR1 is GTSNPN and CDR2 is SVGIG (reference sequence). The CDR3: CAWSVNWGEQYF. The DNA of the CDR3 is TGTGCCTGGAGTGTAAATTGGGGCGAGCAGTACTTC.

This clonotype was detected many times. The rearrangement uses TRBV20-1 and TRBJ2-7; D possibly matches TRBD1 or TRBD2 (7 bases each). The CDR3 contains 13 residues. Germline V lookup: CDR1 DFQATT, CDR2 SNEGSKA (reference sequence). V dropped 7 bases and J dropped 7 bases, with 20 bases sitting between them. CDR3 region: CSDRGGPFGEQYF. The CDR3 coding sequence is TGCAGTGACAGGGGAGGGCCGTTTGGGGAGCAGTACTTC.

This rearrangement joins TRBV6-1 to TRBJ1-2; no clear D gene. CDR1 is MNHNS and CDR2 is SASEGT in the germline V gene. The CDR3 consists of 13 residues. Between the trimmed V and J ends, which lost 6 bases and 14 bases, there was a span of 22 bases. The CDR3 loop is CASRSRTDPHLTF. Written as DNA, the CDR3 is TGTGCCAGCAGGTCCCGGACGGATCCTCATTTGACCTTC.

This clonotype was picked up many times. The V and J genes are TRBV28 and TRBJ2-5, with D perhaps matching TRBD1 (6 bases). The germline V and J ends were trimmed by 5 bases and 5 bases, with 15 bases remaining between them. This CDR3 region has 14 residues. Germline CDR1 MDHEN, CDR2 SYDVKM. The CDR3 DNA follows: TGTGCCAGCAGTGTGCAGGGGCTCGCGGAGACCCAGTACTTC. Its protein product is CASSVQGLAETQYF.

This clonotype showed up many times. The chain couples TRBV19 to TRBJ2-7; TRBD1 might be the D (5 bases). V was cut by 1 base and J by 2 bases, with 12 bases left in between. The CDR3 spans 15 residues. The V gene's germline CDR1 is LNHDA and CDR2 SQIVND (reference sequence). In DNA, the CDR3 is TGTGCCAGTAGTATAGGGAGACAGAGGACCTACGAGCAGTACTTC. Amino acid sequence: CASSIGRQRTYEQYF.

This clonotype was recorded many times. The gene calls are TRBV28 and TRBJ2-4; 9 bases are a match to TRBD1. The junction had 4 bases not matched to a gene; V was cut back by 7 bases and J by 9 bases. CDR3 length: 12 amino acids. Looked up from germline, CDR1 is MDHEN and CDR2 is SYDVKM. This chain's CDR3 is CASTQGQGIQYF. The CDR3 coding sequence is TGTGCCAGCACTCAGGGACAGGGCATTCAGTACTTC.

This clonotype came up many times. The chain uses TRBV20-1 and TRBJ2-5, with D possibly called TRBD1 or TRBD2 (5 bases each). Germline CDR1 is DFQATT and CDR2 is SNEGSKA (reference sequence). The CDR3 is 13 amino acids. The V gene lost 5 bases and the J gene lost 2 bases, with 12 bases spanning the gap. This CDR3 is CSAAGTVQETQYF. CDR3 in DNA: TGCAGTGCTGCCGGGACGGTACAAGAGACCCAGTACTTC.